The clone carrying this TCR beta chain was counted a few times. Antigen specificity is unknown. The repertoire was sequenced with immunoSEQ multiplex PCR; TCRdb's copy has only in-frame clones and lacks some. The data hold 55,000 to 85,000 clones, with roughly 88% observed a single time. This CDR3 contains 14 residues. The V segment lost 7 bases and the J segment 3 bases; nucleotides outside the gene matches: 8. CDR1 is MNHNS and CDR2 is SASEGT in the germline V gene. These data are taken from a study of OX40 agonist ivuxolimab in advanced cancers. About the study: Dose-escalation subjects each had hepatocellular carcinoma, melanoma, renal cell or head and neck cancer. Having had anti-PD-1, anti-PD-L1 or anti-CTLA-4 therapy before was allowed, and about 40% had some. Findings of the study overall: Normalized T-cell clonal expansion was also low in some nonresponders.

It was autoimmune disease history or systemic immunosuppression that excluded patients. The chain links TRBV6-1 to TRBJ1-2; 7 bases map to TRBD1. The clonotype comes from an adult with an advanced solid tumor such as melanoma, head and neck, liver or kidney cancer. This specimen was CD4+ or CD8+ T cells sorted from blood, taken in a trial of the OX40 agonist ivuxolimab. The CDR3 loop reads CASTYRGTDYGYTF. CDR3 DNA: TGTGCCAGCACATACAGGGGAACAGACTATGGCTACACCTTC.